The sample holds a few counts of the clone carrying this T cell receptor (beta chain). Its target is unknown. These data are taken from a study of response to subunit inactivated influenza vaccine. Broader study findings: The authors suggested that few new T cells are recruited per seasonal influenza vaccination.

A single record per CDR3 protein comes from TCRdb applying MiXCR to the RT-PCR reads. This table holds roughly 500,000 distinct CDR3 sequences, under 30% found once. These data also formed part of another study, on T cells expressing NK-cell markers. That source notes: The cDNA for TCR beta came from 5'RACE template switching with UMIs. In several experiments, sorting was restricted to alpha-beta TCR T cells by an anti-gamma-delta TCR antibody.

This receptor was obtained from a man aged 45-60 years who received an inactivated influenza vaccine. The specimen was CD4+ T cells sorted from PBMCs, collected roughly 13 days after vaccination.

As DNA, the CDR3 is TGTGCCATCAGGAACAGGGGGCCGGACACCGGGGAGCTGTTTTTT. Amino acid sequence: CAIRNRGPDTGELFF. The chain combines TRBV10-3 with TRBJ2-2, with 9 bases that match TRBD1. The CDR3 is 15 residues long. Trimming at V came to 6 bases and at J to 3 bases, leaving 5 bases not matched to a gene. Germline CDR1 is ENHRY and CDR2 is SYGVKD.